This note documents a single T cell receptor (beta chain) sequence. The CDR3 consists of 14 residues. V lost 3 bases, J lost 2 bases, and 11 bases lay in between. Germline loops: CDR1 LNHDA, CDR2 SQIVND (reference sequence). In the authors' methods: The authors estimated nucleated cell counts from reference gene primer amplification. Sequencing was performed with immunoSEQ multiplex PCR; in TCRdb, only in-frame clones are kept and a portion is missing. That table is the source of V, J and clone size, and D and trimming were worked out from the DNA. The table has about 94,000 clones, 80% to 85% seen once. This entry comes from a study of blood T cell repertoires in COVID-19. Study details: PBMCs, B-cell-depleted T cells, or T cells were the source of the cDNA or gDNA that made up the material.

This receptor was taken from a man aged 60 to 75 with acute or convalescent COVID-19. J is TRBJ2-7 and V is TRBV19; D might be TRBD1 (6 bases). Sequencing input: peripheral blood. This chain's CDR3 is CASSISRQAYEQYF. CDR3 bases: TGTGCCAGTAGTATCTCAAGACAGGCCTACGAGCAGTACTTC.